This T cell receptor (beta chain) was identified during a study of OX40 agonist ivuxolimab in advanced cancers. Study-level results: Normalized T-cell clonal expansion was also low in some nonresponders. CD4+ T cells averaged fewer expanded clones than CD8+ T cells.

In regard to this clone: Its cognate antigen is unknown.

The CDR3 is 19 amino acids. V was clipped by 7 bases and J by 4 bases; unmatched bases: 21. CDR1 is MDHEN, CDR2 SYDVKM, per germline. Assay: immunoSEQ multiplex PCR; the TCRdb copy retains only in-frame clones and omits some. The sample carries more than 50,000 clones, over 80% recorded once. The material was CD4+ or CD8+ T cells sorted from blood, obtained in a trial of the OX40 agonist ivuxolimab. This TCR came from an adult with an advanced solid tumor such as melanoma, head and neck, liver or kidney cancer. This chain joins TRBV28 and TRBJ2-7; 11 positions agree with TRBD1. CDR3 nucleotide sequence: TGTGCCAGCATCTCTTATCCACATTGGGGGACAGGGGGAAATTACGAGCAGTACTTC. This sequence encodes CASISYPHWGTGGNYEQYF.